The 10 T cell receptor beta chains reported below all come from one sample, sequenced in a study of T cells in localized non-small cell lung cancer. Here immunoSEQ multiplex PCR was the method, and the copy in TCRdb shows in-frame clones only, minus some. Of 30,000 or so clones listed, approximately 90% are singletons. The input for sequencing was peripheral blood, taken before any cancer treatment. The receptors come from a female donor older than 55 with stage III squamous cell lung carcinoma.

The rearrangement joins TRBV7-9 to TRBJ2-1; 8 nucleotides agree with TRBD1. The CDR3 has 18 residues. Losses at the gene ends were 0 bases for V and 4 bases for J; bases not matched to a gene: 11. Germline V gene sequence: CDR1 SEHNR, CDR2 FQNEAQ (reference sequence). The CDR3 bases are TGTGCCAGCAGCTTAGCTCGCCTACAGGGGGGCCTTTACAATGAGCAGTTCTTC. Its translation is CASSLARLQGGLYNEQFF. The variable domain in full, with the rest retrieved from reference TRBV7-9 and TRBJ2-1, is DTGVSQNPRHKITKRGQNVTFRCDPISEHNRLYWYRQTLGQGPEFLTYFQNEAQLEKSRLLSDRFSAERPKGSFSTLEIQRTEQGDSAMYLCASSLARLQGGLYNEQFFGPGTRLTVL.

This clone was recorded only once. The chain has TRBV7-2 and TRBJ1-3; D is ambiguous. Germline V lookup: CDR1 SGHTA, CDR2 FQGNSA. The CDR3 extends over 16 amino acids. Trimming removed 8 bases at V and 0 bases at J, with 17 bases between. The CDR3 nucleotides read TGTGCCAGCGCCCCCTTCGCAGGTTTCTCTGGAAACACCATATATTTT. It is translated as CASAPFAGFSGNTIYF.

The chain links TRBV5-1 to TRBJ2-5, with TRBD1 matching over 8 bases. Per the germline V gene, CDR1 is SGHRS and CDR2 is YFSETQ. The CDR3 has 17 residues. The trim removed 2 bases at V and 5 bases at J, leaving 14 bases unmatched. CDR3 bases: TGCGCCAGCAGCTTACCCAGGGGGCGCGGGGAAGGGGAGACCCAGTACTTC. This gives the protein CASSLPRGRGEGETQYF. Based on the CDR3 plus reference TRBV5-1 and TRBJ2-5, the full variable domain is KAGVTQTPRYLIKTRGQQVTLSCSPISGHRSVSWYQQTPGQGLQFLFEYFSETQRNKGNFPGRFSGRQFSNSRSEMNVSTLELGDSALYLCASSLPRGRGEGETQYFGPGTRLLVL.

The rearrangement links TRBV18 to TRBJ1-1; D is uncertain. The CDR3 covers 13 residues. Germline V gives CDR1 KGHSH, CDR2 LQKENI. With 3 bases removed from V and 7 bases from J, the gap between germline ends came to 12 bases. CDR3 region: CASSPFEEYEAFF. The CDR3 DNA is TGTGCCAGCTCACCCTTCGAAGAGTATGAAGCTTTCTTT.

The chain uses TRBV5-1 and TRBJ2-2; no firm D call. Trimming removed 4 bases at V and 6 bases at J, with 10 bases between. This CDR3 has 13 residues. Germline V gene data show CDR1 as SGHRS and CDR2 as YFSETQ. This CDR3 reads CASSLTVAGELFF. CDR3 DNA sequence: TGCGCCAGCAGCCTAACAGTTGCCGGGGAGCTGTTTTTT.

This clone was picked up one time. The genes are TRBV28 and TRBJ1-1; D remains ambiguous. Trimming removed 6 bases from V and 4 bases from J, with 18 bases in between. The V gene's germline CDR1 is MDHEN and CDR2 SYDVKM. The CDR3 contains 15 residues. CDR3 in DNA: TGTGCCAGCAGCTCTCCCCCGGCTTTGAGCACTGAAGCTTTCTTT. Its protein is CASSSPPALSTEAFF. Complete variable domain (other parts from reference TRBV28 and TRBJ1-1): DVKVTQSSRYLVKRTGEKVFLECVQDMDHENMFWYRQDPGLGLRLIYFSYDVKMKEKGDIPEGYSVSREKKERFSLILESASTNQTSMYLCASSSPPALSTEAFFGQGTRLTVV.

The CDR3 loop reads CASSTRTDRGPAGELFF. The CDR3 nucleotides are TGTGCCAGCAGCACTAGAACCGACAGGGGGCCCGCCGGGGAGCTGTTTTTT. The J gene is TRBJ2-2, the V gene TRBV9, with TRBD1 matching 10 bases. Germline V gene data show CDR1 as SGDLS and CDR2 as YYNGEE. The CDR3 covers 17 residues. V dropped 4 bases and J dropped 6; count of bases not matched to a gene: 12.

J is TRBJ2-1 and V is TRBV7-3; D perhaps matches TRBD2 (7 bases). V lost 5 bases and J 3 bases, leaving 29 bases between the germline ends. CDR3 length: 20 residues. CDR1 is SGHTA, CDR2 FQGTGA, per germline. The CDR3 nucleotides are TGTGCCAGCAGCCATCCCACCGCTAGCGGTAGAGGGGGGGGCTACAATGAGCAGTTCTTC. Translating it yields CASSHPTASGRGGGYNEQFF.

V and J are TRBV9 and TRBJ1-1, with 8 bases aligning to TRBD1. Per germline, CDR1 SGDLS and CDR2 YYNGEE. CDR3 length equals 14 residues. V was pared by 0 bases and J by 5 bases, with 3 bases of the junction left unmatched. CDR3 bases: TGTGCCAGCAGCGTAGCTACAGGGGGGACTGAAGCTTTCTTT. Its translation is CASSVATGGTEAFF.

The chain couples TRBV19 to TRBJ1-1; 10 bases agree with TRBD1. This CDR3 spans 16 amino acids. V was clipped by 7 bases and J by 1 base; unmatched bases: 9. Looked up from germline, CDR1 is LNHDA and CDR2 is SQIVND (reference sequence). In nucleotides, the CDR3 is TGTGCCAGTACTAGGACAGGGGGTCGGCAGAACACTGAAGCTTTCTTT. Its protein is CASTRTGGRQNTEAFF.